The present T cell receptor beta chain was sequenced within a study of T cell repertoires in cytomegalovirus infection (dated 2019 in TCRdb). Regarding the research as a whole: Alongside well-studied HLA-B-restricted epitopes, the peptide stimulations were aimed at recently identified HLA-C-restricted CMV epitopes, whose presentation resists viral immunomodulation. Donor HLA type was relevant to the analysis, because carriage of CMV infection together with the matching HLA type was indicated by public TCR beta signatures. General conclusions and limits of the study: Cumulative frequency of public TCR beta family members discriminated carriers of CMV infection plus the relevant HLA type in this cohort and an independent approximately 370-donor cohort. The ex vivo response was dominated by HLA-C-restricted CMV-specific TCR beta clonotypes, which also provided the single most frequent clonotype in two of eight donors.

The sample's treatment or condition, from its label and the paper: in vitro stimulation with specific CMV peptide epitopes to enrich CMV-specific T cells. The sequencer listed for this sample is Illumina HiSeq 1500. TCRdb ran its own pipeline on the public reads, namely fastp trimming at Q25 and MiXCR clone calling, and kept in-frame beta chains. Identical CDR3 proteins give one entry, which carries the most common genes and DNA. The sample table contains roughly 90,000 distinct CDR3 sequences; only one count was recorded for 20% to 30% of them. About half of the sample is in the top ten clones. From the germline V gene, CDR1 is SGHVS and CDR2 is FNYEAQ. The germline ends are 10 bases apart after V is trimmed by 1 base and J by 0 bases. Including the terminal cysteine and phenylalanine, the CDR3 comprises 15 residues. Only CDR3 DNA remains: 45 bases, in frame from the first base. This clonotype was detected many times. Its target antigen remains unknown. Base qualities are not at hand, and no much larger clone is one base apart.

Recombination joined TRBV7-6 with TRBJ2-7; a weak D assignment points to TRBD1 (5 bases agree). This clonotype originated in a human donor in good health (CMV status not recorded). Some clones in this sample may be carry-over from other donors' samples. The starting material was CD8+ T cells from cultured PBMCs, obtained from culture after CMV antigen stimulation. At the DNA level, the sequence is TGTGCCAGCAGCTTAGAACAGGTCAGCTCCTACGAGCAGTACTTC. It is translated as CASSLEQVSSYEQYF.